The rows below give T cell receptor beta chains drawn from one sample of a study of blood T cells in healthy people across ages. TCRdb re-derived calls from the 5' RACE reads in MiXCR, one entry per CDR3 protein. Of about 800,000 distinct CDR3 sequences in the sample, about 46% were seen once. Sequencing was carried out using blood. Receptors originate from a man of 80 years or more in good health. Each CDR3 is given with its conserved first and last residue. Each record gives: D gene, clone size, J gene, V gene, CDR3 DNA, CDR3 protein. D genes are given only for firm matches. Rows may omit the clone size; those that give it use once, few, many or a size class.

D gene: NA; clone size: many; J gene: TRBJ2-7; V gene: TRBV12-3/TRBV12-4; CDR3 DNA: TGTGCCAGCAGCTTAGGAGTGGGCGAGCAGTACTTC; CDR3 protein: CASSLGVGEQYF
D gene: TRBD2; clone size: NA; J gene: TRBJ2-2; V gene: TRBV5-6; CDR3 DNA: TGTGCCACCACCTACGGGACTAGCGGTTTCGGGGAGCTGTTTTTT; CDR3 protein: CATTYGTSGFGELFF
D gene: NA; clone size: NA; J gene: TRBJ2-3; V gene: TRBV7-2; CDR3 DNA: TGTGCCAGCAGCTTCCCACAGGGGACTTTGGCAGATACGCAGTATTTT; CDR3 protein: CASSFPQGTLADTQYF
D gene: TRBD1; clone size: once; J gene: TRBJ1-3; V gene: TRBV7-8; CDR3 DNA: TGTGCCAGCAGCTACGGACAGGGAGGTGGACACACCATATATTTT; CDR3 protein: CASSYGQGGGHTIYF
D gene: NA; clone size: few; J gene: TRBJ2-7; V gene: TRBV28; CDR3 DNA: TGTGCCAGCAGTTATATTGTCGGAGGGGGAATGAAGTACGAGCAGTACTTC; CDR3 protein: CASSYIVGGGMKYEQYF
D gene: NA; clone size: few; J gene: TRBJ2-7; V gene: TRBV14; CDR3 DNA: TGTGCCAGCAGCCAAGAGCGCGGCAGGGCCTACGAGCAGTACTTC; CDR3 protein: CASSQERGRAYEQYF
D gene: NA; clone size: few; J gene: TRBJ2-7; V gene: TRBV20-1; CDR3 DNA: TGCAGTGCTAGAGCGTCGTACAGCTCCTACGAGCAGTACTTC; CDR3 protein: CSARASYSSYEQYF
D gene: NA; clone size: NA; J gene: TRBJ2-1; V gene: TRBV12-3/TRBV12-4; CDR3 DNA: TGTGCCGGCAGTTTAGGCGGGAATAACAATGAGCAGTTCTTC; CDR3 protein: CAGSLGGNNNEQFF
D gene: NA; clone size: NA; J gene: TRBJ2-5; V gene: TRBV5-1; CDR3 DNA: TGCGCCAGCAGCTTGACTCAGACCCAGTACTTC; CDR3 protein: CASSLTQTQYF
D gene: NA; clone size: NA; J gene: TRBJ2-7; V gene: TRBV7-2; CDR3 DNA: TGTGCCAGCAGCGTATCGACCGGGTTGTCCTACGAGCAGTACTTC; CDR3 protein: CASSVSTGLSYEQYF
D gene: NA; clone size: few; J gene: TRBJ1-6; V gene: TRBV7-9; CDR3 DNA: TGTGCCAGCAGCTTGAGGACCCCCAATAATTCACCCCTCCACTTT; CDR3 protein: CASSLRTPNNSPLHF
D gene: NA; clone size: NA; J gene: TRBJ1-6; V gene: TRBV10-3; CDR3 DNA: TGTGCCATCAGTGAGGTAGATTCACCCCTCCACTTT; CDR3 protein: CAISEVDSPLHF
D gene: NA; clone size: many; J gene: TRBJ2-1; V gene: TRBV7-2; CDR3 DNA: TGTGCCAGCAGCGATGGCAGGGTGACCTACAATGAGCAGTTCTTC; CDR3 protein: CASSDGRVTYNEQFF
D gene: TRBD1; clone size: once; J gene: TRBJ1-1; V gene: TRBV20-1; CDR3 DNA: TGCAGTGCTAGAGATGAAGGACAGGGGGACACTGAAGCTTTCTTT; CDR3 protein: CSARDEGQGDTEAFF
D gene: NA; clone size: NA; J gene: TRBJ2-5; V gene: TRBV20-1; CDR3 DNA: TGCAGTGGAAGAGTACCGAACTGGGAGACCCAGTACTTC; CDR3 protein: CSGRVPNWETQYF
D gene: NA; clone size: NA; J gene: TRBJ2-1; V gene: TRBV18; CDR3 DNA: TGTGCCAGCTCACTTCTGCGGGCCAATGAGCAGTTCTTC; CDR3 protein: CASSLLRANEQFF
D gene: NA; clone size: NA; J gene: TRBJ1-1; V gene: TRBV5-6; CDR3 DNA: TGTGCCAGCAGCTTCTTCAAGGATATGAACACTGAAGCTTTCTTT; CDR3 protein: CASSFFKDMNTEAFF
D gene: NA; clone size: few; J gene: TRBJ2-7; V gene: TRBV29-1; CDR3 DNA: TGCAGCGCTCTGACTACCCAAAGCTCCTACGAGCAGTACTTC; CDR3 protein: CSALTTQSSYEQYF
D gene: TRBD2; clone size: NA; J gene: TRBJ2-1; V gene: TRBV20-1; CDR3 DNA: TGCAGTGCTAGGGCCAGGACTAGCGGGAGCTTCTACAATGAGCAGTTCTTC; CDR3 protein: CSARARTSGSFYNEQFF
D gene: TRBD2; clone size: few; J gene: TRBJ2-1; V gene: TRBV11-1; CDR3 DNA: TGTGCCAGCAGCCTGGGGCGTTCAGCGCTAGCGGGAGTCCCGAGCTCCTACAATGAGCAGTTCTTC; CDR3 protein: CASSLGRSALAGVPSSYNEQFF
D gene: TRBD2; clone size: NA; J gene: TRBJ2-3; V gene: TRBV29-1; CDR3 DNA: TGCAGCGTTGAACTAGCGGACACAGATACGCAGTATTTT; CDR3 protein: CSVELADTDTQYF
D gene: TRBD2; clone size: NA; J gene: TRBJ2-1; V gene: TRBV11-3; CDR3 DNA: TGTGCCAGCAGCTTAGCCGGTGCGGGAGAGACCCCCTACAATGAGCAGTTCTTC; CDR3 protein: CASSLAGAGETPYNEQFF
D gene: NA; clone size: once; J gene: TRBJ2-3; V gene: TRBV6-1; CDR3 DNA: TGTGCCAGCAGTGATTGGTTATCTACGCAGTATTTT; CDR3 protein: CASSDWLSTQYF
D gene: NA; clone size: NA; J gene: TRBJ2-3; V gene: TRBV20-1; CDR3 DNA: TGCAGTGCTAGCGATGGGACAACTTCCACAGATACGCAGTATTTT; CDR3 protein: CSASDGTTSTDTQYF
D gene: NA; clone size: NA; J gene: TRBJ1-1; V gene: TRBV25-1; CDR3 DNA: TGTGCCAGCAGGCCCCCGGGCAGTGGGACTGAAGCTTTCTTT; CDR3 protein: CASRPPGSGTEAFF
D gene: NA; clone size: NA; J gene: TRBJ2-6; V gene: TRBV27; CDR3 DNA: TGTGCCAGCAGACTTAAGGCGGGTCCTTCCCTACTATCTGGGGCCAACGTCCTGACTTTC; CDR3 protein: CASRLKAGPSLLSGANVLTF
D gene: TRBD2; clone size: few; J gene: TRBJ2-3; V gene: TRBV5-1; CDR3 DNA: TGCGCCAGCAGCACGACTAGCGGGAGGGCGACAGATACGCAGTATTTT; CDR3 protein: CASSTTSGRATDTQYF
D gene: TRBD1; clone size: NA; J gene: TRBJ2-1; V gene: TRBV27; CDR3 DNA: TGTGCCAGCAGTTTCTACAGGGGCAATGAGCAGTTCTTC; CDR3 protein: CASSFYRGNEQFF
D gene: TRBD2; clone size: NA; J gene: TRBJ2-1; V gene: TRBV7-9; CDR3 DNA: TGTGCCAGCAGCCCCAGGACTAGCGGAAATGAGCAGTTCTTC; CDR3 protein: CASSPRTSGNEQFF
D gene: NA; clone size: many; J gene: TRBJ2-5; V gene: TRBV10-3; CDR3 DNA: TGTGCCACGTTACAACAGGGCACGGAGACCCAGTACTTC; CDR3 protein: CATLQQGTETQYF
D gene: NA; clone size: few; J gene: TRBJ2-7; V gene: TRBV5-1; CDR3 DNA: TGCGCCAGCAGCTTGATCCGGGACCCGGGCGGCGAGCAGTACTTC; CDR3 protein: CASSLIRDPGGEQYF
D gene: TRBD2; clone size: NA; J gene: TRBJ2-7; V gene: TRBV6-5; CDR3 DNA: TGTGCCAGCAGTTACTTCACTAGCGGAAACTCCTACGAGCAGTACTTC; CDR3 protein: CASSYFTSGNSYEQYF
D gene: NA; clone size: once; J gene: TRBJ1-2; V gene: TRBV4-3; CDR3 DNA: TGCGCCAGCAGCTTGGAAGGGGTAGAGCTTGGCTACACCTTC; CDR3 protein: CASSLEGVELGYTF
D gene: TRBD1; clone size: NA; J gene: TRBJ2-2; V gene: TRBV14; CDR3 DNA: TGTGCCAGCAGCCAACCAACAGGGGGTCTATCCGGCGGGGAGCTGTTTTTT; CDR3 protein: CASSQPTGGLSGGELFF
D gene: NA; clone size: NA; J gene: TRBJ2-1; V gene: TRBV21-1; CDR3 DNA: TGTGCCAGCAGCACAGAGGCAACTAGCGGGAGATTGAATGAGCAGTTCTTC; CDR3 protein: CASSTEATSGRLNEQFF
D gene: TRBD1; clone size: NA; J gene: TRBJ2-1; V gene: TRBV5-1; CDR3 DNA: TGCACCACAAAACAGGGGTTGAACTCCTACAATGAGCAGTTCTTC; CDR3 protein: CTTKQGLNSYNEQFF
D gene: TRBD1; clone size: NA; J gene: TRBJ2-1; V gene: TRBV4-1; CDR3 DNA: TGCGCCCGCAGCCTTGGGACAGATAAGAAGGTTTCGTTCTTC; CDR3 protein: CARSLGTDKKVSFF
D gene: NA; clone size: many; J gene: TRBJ1-1; V gene: TRBV29-1; CDR3 DNA: TGCAGCGGCGCAAGAGGGGGGGGAACTGAAGCTTTCTTT; CDR3 protein: CSGARGGGTEAFF
D gene: NA; clone size: NA; J gene: TRBJ2-2; V gene: TRBV29-1; CDR3 DNA: TGTGCAGGCCTGGTGGCCGGGGAGCTGTTTTTT; CDR3 protein: CAGLVAGELFF
D gene: NA; clone size: few; J gene: TRBJ2-3; V gene: TRBV5-1; CDR3 DNA: TGCGCCAGCAGCTTGGAGGTTCAATTCGGAAATACGCAGTATTTT; CDR3 protein: CASSLEVQFGNTQYF
D gene: NA; clone size: once; J gene: TRBJ2-1; V gene: TRBV6-2/TRBV6-3; CDR3 DNA: TGTACCAGCAGTTACGAAAGGGAACAGGGAATCTACAATGAGCAGTTCTTC; CDR3 protein: CTSSYEREQGIYNEQFF
D gene: TRBD2; clone size: NA; J gene: TRBJ2-1; V gene: TRBV4-1; CDR3 DNA: TGCGCCAGCAGCCAAGATAGTTCTAGCGGGAGCCTGAGCTCCTACAATGAGCAGTTCTTC; CDR3 protein: CASSQDSSSGSLSSYNEQFF
D gene: TRBD2; clone size: NA; J gene: TRBJ2-1; V gene: TRBV29-1; CDR3 DNA: TGCAGCGTTGATGCGGGGCTAGCGGGAGGGGTAAGCTCCTACAATGAGCAGTTCTTC; CDR3 protein: CSVDAGLAGGVSSYNEQFF
D gene: NA; clone size: once; J gene: TRBJ1-2; V gene: TRBV20-1; CDR3 DNA: TGCAGTGCTAGAGTGAGGAAGTCCGGAGGGTACGGCTACACCTTC; CDR3 protein: CSARVRKSGGYGYTF
D gene: NA; clone size: NA; J gene: TRBJ2-3; V gene: TRBV5-5; CDR3 DNA: TGTGCCAGCAGCTTGGAGGGCTACACAGATACGCAGTATTTT; CDR3 protein: CASSLEGYTDTQYF
D gene: NA; clone size: few; J gene: TRBJ1-2; V gene: TRBV29-1; CDR3 DNA: TGCAGCGTCCTAGCAGGAGGCTATGGCTACACCTTC; CDR3 protein: CSVLAGGYGYTF